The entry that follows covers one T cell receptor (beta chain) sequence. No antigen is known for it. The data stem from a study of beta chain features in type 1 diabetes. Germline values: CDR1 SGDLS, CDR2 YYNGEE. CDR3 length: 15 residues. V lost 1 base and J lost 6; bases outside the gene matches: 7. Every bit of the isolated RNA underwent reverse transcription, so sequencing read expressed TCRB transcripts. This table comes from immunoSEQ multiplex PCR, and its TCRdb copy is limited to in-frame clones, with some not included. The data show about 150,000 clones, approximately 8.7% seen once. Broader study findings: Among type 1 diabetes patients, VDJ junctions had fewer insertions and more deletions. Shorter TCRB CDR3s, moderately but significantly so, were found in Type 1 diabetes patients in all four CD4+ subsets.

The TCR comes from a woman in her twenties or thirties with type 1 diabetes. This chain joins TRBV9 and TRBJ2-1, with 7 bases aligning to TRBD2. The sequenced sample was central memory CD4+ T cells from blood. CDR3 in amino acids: CASSVSGTSANEQFF. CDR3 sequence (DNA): TGTGCCAGCAGCGTATCTGGCACTAGCGCCAATGAGCAGTTCTTC.